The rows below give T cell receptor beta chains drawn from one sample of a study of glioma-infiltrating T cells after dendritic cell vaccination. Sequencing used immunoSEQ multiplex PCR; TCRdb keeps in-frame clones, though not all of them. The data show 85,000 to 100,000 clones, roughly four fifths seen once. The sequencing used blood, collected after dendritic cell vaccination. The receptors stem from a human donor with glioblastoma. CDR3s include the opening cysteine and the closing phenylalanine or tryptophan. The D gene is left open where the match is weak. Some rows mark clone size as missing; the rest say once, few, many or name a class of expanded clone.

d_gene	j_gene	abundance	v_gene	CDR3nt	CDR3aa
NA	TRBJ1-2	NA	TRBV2	TGTGCCAGCAGTGATCTCTATGGCTACACCTTC	CASSDLYGYTF
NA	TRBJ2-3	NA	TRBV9	TGTGCCAGCAGCGTATTTAGCGGCACAGATACGCAGTATTTT	CASSVFSGTDTQYF
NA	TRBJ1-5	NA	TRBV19	TGTGCCAGCCAGACGGCAGAGGTTCTTTATAGCAATCAGCCCCAGCATTTT	CASQTAEVLYSNQPQHF
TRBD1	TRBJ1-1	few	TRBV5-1	TGCGCCAGCCGCGACAGGGGGAACACTGAAGCTTTCTTT	CASRDRGNTEAFF
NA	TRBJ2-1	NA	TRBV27	TGTGCCAGCAGTTTAGGGACTCCGGATTACAATGAGCAGTTCTTC	CASSLGTPDYNEQFF
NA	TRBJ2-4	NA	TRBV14	TGTGCCAGCAGCCCTAACACACAGATTAGCAAAAACATTCAGTACTTC	CASSPNTQISKNIQYF
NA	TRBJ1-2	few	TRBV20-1	TGCAGTGCTAGAGGGGAGACTGGCTACACCTTC	CSARGETGYTF
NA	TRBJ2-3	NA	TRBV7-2	TGTGCCAGCAGTATCGACAGACTCACAGATACGCAGTATTTT	CASSIDRLTDTQYF
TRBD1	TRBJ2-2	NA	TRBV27	TGTGCCAGCCGGAGGACAGGCACGGTGGAGAACACCGGGGAGCTGTTTTTT	CASRRTGTVENTGELFF
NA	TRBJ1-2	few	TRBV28	TGTGCCAGCAGTTTAACCGACAGTAACTATGGCTACACCTTC	CASSLTDSNYGYTF
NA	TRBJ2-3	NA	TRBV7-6	TGTGCCAGCAGCACCATAGAGCGTACGCAGTATTTT	CASSTIERTQYF
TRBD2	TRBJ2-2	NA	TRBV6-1	TGTGCCAGCAGTGACGTAGCGGGGGGGTACACCGGGGAGCTGTTTTTT	CASSDVAGGYTGELFF
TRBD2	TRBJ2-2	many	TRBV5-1	TGCGCCAGCAGCCTGCAAGCGGGAGTACGCACCGGGGAGCTGTTTTTT	CASSLQAGVRTGELFF
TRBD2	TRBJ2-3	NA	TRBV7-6	TGTGCCAGCAGCCCGTTACTAGCGGGAGAAACAGATACGCAGTATTTT	CASSPLLAGETDTQYF